Each of the 8 T cell receptor beta chains below was sequenced from the same sample in a study of long-term antiretroviral therapy in people with HIV. Researchers ran immunoSEQ v3.0 at survey level. TCRdb keeps only in-frame clones here, not all; method: immunoSEQ multiplex PCR. The repertoire holds roughly 23,000 clones, with around four fifths as singletons. This sample comprised unsorted PBMCs, obtained around 5.9 years after starting antiretroviral therapy. The receptors shown here come from a man aged 30 to 39 with HIV.

This clone turned up a few times. J is TRBJ1-1 and V is TRBV9, with 7 bases fitting TRBD1. CDR3 length: 15 amino acids. Trimming cost V 3 bases and J 3 bases; bases outside gene matches: 8. Germline V gene sequence: CDR1 SGDLS, CDR2 YYNGEE. CDR3 bases: TGTGCCAGCAGCGAGACAGGGTGGAGTTACACTGAAGCTTTCTTT. It codes for CASSETGWSYTEAFF.

The V gene is TRBV7-2, the J gene TRBJ2-7, with D possibly TRBD2 on 6 matching bases. Germline CDR1 and CDR2: SGHTA and FQGNSA. The V end lost 3 bases, the J end lost 13 bases, and 19 bases lay between the germline ends. The length of the CDR3 is 13 residues. CDR3 region: CASSLEREKAGYF. The CDR3 nucleotides are TGTGCCAGCAGCTTGGAACGGGAGAAGGCGGGTTACTTC.

The V and J genes are TRBV7-6 and TRBJ2-3, with D unclear. V lost 5 bases, J lost 3 bases, and 24 bases lay in between. Looked up from germline, CDR1 is SGHVS and CDR2 is FNYEAQ. The length of the CDR3 is 18 residues. The DNA for the CDR3 is TGTGCCAGCAGCCATTACTCTGGAAAAGGGCAAGTGACAGATACGCAGTATTTT. Amino acids: CASSHYSGKGQVTDTQYF.

The chain combines TRBV9 with TRBJ2-7; D may match TRBD1 or TRBD2 (5 bases each). This CDR3 spans 15 amino acids. Trimming cost V 4 bases and J 4 bases, with 18 bases left between them. CDR1 and CDR2 from the germline V gene are SGDLS and YYNGEE. This CDR3 reads CASSSRDGYGYEQYF. The CDR3 DNA is TGTGCCAGCAGCTCCAGGGACGGTTACGGTTACGAGCAGTACTTC.

This chain joins TRBV28 and TRBJ2-5; TRBD1 agrees at 9 bases. The CDR3 loop spans 14 amino acids. V lost 4 bases to trimming and J lost 5 bases; unmatched junction nucleotides: 5. The germline V gene has CDR1 MDHEN and CDR2 SYDVKM. CDR3 DNA: TGTGCCAGCAGTTCGACAGGGGGTGGGGAGACCCAGTACTTC. Protein sequence: CASSSTGGGETQYF.

The gene calls are TRBV18 and TRBJ2-3; TRBD1 aligns across 9 bases. Germline assignment: CDR1 KGHSH and CDR2 LQKENI. This CDR3 has 14 residues. The V and J ends lost 6 bases and 6 bases, in that order; junction bases with no gene match: 7. The CDR3 sequence is CASSQQGALDTQYF. In DNA, the CDR3 is TGTGCCAGCTCCCAACAGGGGGCCCTTGATACGCAGTATTTT.

V and J are TRBV4-1 and TRBJ1-6; TRBD1 agrees at 12 bases. The V and J ends lost 4 bases and 9 bases, in that order; junction bases with no gene match: 4. Germline values: CDR1 MGHRA, CDR2 YSYEKL. This CDR3 region has 15 residues. CDR3 sequence (DNA): TGCGCCAGCAGCCTCGGGACAGGGGGCCTTTCACCCCTCCACTTT. Its protein product is CASSLGTGGLSPLHF.

The chain joins TRBV11-3 to TRBJ1-6, with TRBD1 matching over 7 bases. Losses at the gene ends were 0 bases for V and 10 bases for J; bases not matched to a gene: 6. Germline loops: CDR1 SGHNT, CDR2 YENEEA. This CDR3 is built from 15 residues. The CDR3: CASSLDSTGRSPLHF. CDR3 DNA sequence: TGTGCCAGCAGCTTAGACTCGACAGGGCGCTCACCCCTCCACTTT.